The 3 T cell receptor beta chains below all came from one sample that was sequenced in a study of CD8+ T cells in alopecia areata. Indicated treatment: oral pan-JAK inhibitor, 5-10 mg twice daily. Extraction and reverse transcription of RNA yielded cDNA as the sequencing template. Here immunoSEQ multiplex PCR was the method, and the copy in TCRdb shows in-frame clones only, minus some. Here the sample spans under 350,000 clones, nearly 60% being singletons. Sequenced here: CD4+ T cells sorted from blood, sampled at week 24, from a patient treated with tofacitinib. These receptors were taken from a human donor with alopecia areata.

As DNA, the CDR3 is TGTGCCAGCAGTTTCCGTGGGGCCATGTACACAGATACGCAGTATTTT. Protein product: CASSFRGAMYTDTQYF. The gene calls are TRBV27 and TRBJ2-3; D is possibly TRBD1 (5 bases). Trimming took off 3 bases at V and 2 bases at J, with 15 bases between the two ends. The CDR3 is 16 amino acids. The V gene's germline CDR1 is MNHEY and CDR2 SMNVEV (reference sequence).

V and J are TRBV11-2 and TRBJ2-3; 7 bases line up with TRBD2. The CDR3 runs 14 residues. CDR1 and CDR2 (germline): SGHAT, FQNNGV. Unmatched junction bases numbered 5, after V lost 5 bases and J lost 3 bases. The CDR3 DNA reads TGTGCCAGCAGCCCTCAGCGGGGAACAGATACGCAGTATTTT. Translation: CASSPQRGTDTQYF. Using reference TRBV11-2 and TRBJ2-3 for the parts outside the CDR3, the full variable domain is EAGVAQSPRYKIIEKRQSVAFWCNPISGHATLYWYQQILGQGPKLLIQFQNNGVVDDSQLPKDRFSAERLKGVDSTLKIQPAKLEDSAVYLCASSPQRGTDTQYFGPGTRLTVL.

This chain joins TRBV30 and TRBJ1-5; D not resolved. CDR3 length: 17 residues. Germline values: CDR1 GTSNPN, CDR2 SVGIG (reference sequence). V lost 3 bases, J lost 0 bases, and 18 bases lay in between. The CDR3 loop is CAWSLSGALHSNQPQHF. The CDR3 region has the DNA TGTGCCTGGAGCCTATCGGGAGCCCTCCATAGCAATCAGCCCCAGCATTTT.